This TCR beta chain was profiled in a study of molecular identifiers for immune sequencing clone quantification. On the study more broadly: Replicate runs used RNA from about 19,000 or 110,000 naive CD8 cells, which was split five ways into aliquots, and four of those aliquots were then sequenced.

Comment on this clonotype: As yet, its antigen is unknown.

General study results and limits: With a barcode shared among identical TCR molecules, highly expanded clone sizes could be underestimated.

The naive CD8 libraries originated from between about 18,000 and 1,000,000 sorted cells and drew on 10%, 30% or 50% RNA. Sorting isolated naive CD8 T cells as CD8+CD4-CCR7+CD45RA+ events. MiXCR, run by TCRdb on the PCR reads, gives a single entry per CDR3 protein. The table lists some 320,000 distinct CDR3 sequences, about a fifth of them singletons. The sequencing input was naive CD8+ T cells from blood, with Jurkat cell RNA spiked in. Subset specified: FACS-sorted CD8+CD4-CCR7+CD45RA+ naive T cells. This sequence was found in a human donor in good health. Some libraries in this study had Jurkat cell RNA spiked in.

In DNA form, the CDR3 reads TGTGCCAGCAGTATAAACACCGCGGGACAGGGATCCCTCGAGCAGTACTTC. Its protein product is CASSINTAGQGSLEQYF. This chain joins TRBV2 and TRBJ2-7; the match to TRBD1 covers 9 bases. Germline-derived CDR1 and CDR2 are SNHLY and FYNNEI. The CDR3 has 17 residues. V gave up 5 bases and J gave up 6 bases; unmatched junction bases: 17.